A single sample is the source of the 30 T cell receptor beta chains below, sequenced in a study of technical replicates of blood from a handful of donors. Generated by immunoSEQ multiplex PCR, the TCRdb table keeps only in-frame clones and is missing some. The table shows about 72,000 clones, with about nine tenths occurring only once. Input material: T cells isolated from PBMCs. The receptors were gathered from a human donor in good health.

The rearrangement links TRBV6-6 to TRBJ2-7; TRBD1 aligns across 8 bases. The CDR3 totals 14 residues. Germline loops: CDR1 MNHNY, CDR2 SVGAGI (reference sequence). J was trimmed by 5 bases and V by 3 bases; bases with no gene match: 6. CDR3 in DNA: TGTGCCAGCAGTTATGGGACAGGTTGGGACGAGCAGTACTTC. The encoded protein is CASSYGTGWDEQYF.

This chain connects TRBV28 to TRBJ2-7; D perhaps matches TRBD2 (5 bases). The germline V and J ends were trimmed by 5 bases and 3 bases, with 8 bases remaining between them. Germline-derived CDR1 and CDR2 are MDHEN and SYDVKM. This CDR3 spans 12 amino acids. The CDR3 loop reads CASSGGIYEQYF. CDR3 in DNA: TGTGCCAGCAGTGGAGGTATCTACGAGCAGTACTTC.

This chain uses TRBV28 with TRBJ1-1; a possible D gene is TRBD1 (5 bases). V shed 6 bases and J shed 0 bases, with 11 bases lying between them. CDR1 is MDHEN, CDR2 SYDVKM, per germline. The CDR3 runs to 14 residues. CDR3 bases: TGTGCCAGCAGCCCAGGGCTTATGAACACTGAAGCTTTCTTT. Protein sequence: CASSPGLMNTEAFF.

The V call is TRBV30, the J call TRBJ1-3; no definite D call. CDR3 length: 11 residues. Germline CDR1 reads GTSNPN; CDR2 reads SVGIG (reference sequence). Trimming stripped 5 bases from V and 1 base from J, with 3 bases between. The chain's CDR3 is CAWQSGNTIYF. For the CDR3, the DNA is TGTGCCTGGCAATCTGGAAACACCATATATTTT. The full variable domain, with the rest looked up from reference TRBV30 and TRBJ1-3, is SQTIHQWPATLVQPVGSPLSLECTVEGTSNPNLYWYRQAAGRGLQLLFYSVGIGQISSEVPQNLSASRPQDRQFILSSKKLLLSDSGFYLCAWQSGNTIYFGEGSWLTVV.

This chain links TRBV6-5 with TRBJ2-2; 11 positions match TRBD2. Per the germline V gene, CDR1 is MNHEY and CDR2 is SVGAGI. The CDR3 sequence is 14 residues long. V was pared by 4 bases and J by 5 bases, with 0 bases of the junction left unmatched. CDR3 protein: CASSSSGGTGELFF. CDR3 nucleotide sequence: TGTGCCAGCAGTTCTAGCGGGGGGACCGGGGAGCTGTTTTTT.

The chain's CDR3 is CASSYKMDTPYEQYF. The DNA for the CDR3 is TGTGCCAGCAGCTATAAAATGGACACCCCCTACGAGCAGTACTTC. The V gene is TRBV9, the J gene TRBJ2-7; perhaps TRBD1 as D (5 bases). V lost 4 bases to trimming and J lost 2 bases, with 16 bases between them. The CDR3 loop spans 15 amino acids. The germline V gene has CDR1 SGDLS and CDR2 YYNGEE. Based on the CDR3 plus reference TRBV9 and TRBJ2-7, the full variable domain is DSGVTQTPKHLITATGQRVTLRCSPRSGDLSVYWYQQSLDQGLQFLIQYYNGEERAKGNILERFSAQQFPDLHSELNLSSLELGDSALYFCASSYKMDTPYEQYFGPGTRLTVT.

CDR3 in amino acids: CASSENRVPYEQYF. The CDR3 nucleotides read TGTGCCAGCTCAGAAAACAGGGTACCCTACGAGCAGTACTTC. V and J are TRBV18 and TRBJ2-7; D possibly corresponds to TRBD1 (6 bases). This CDR3 region has 14 residues. The germline gives CDR1 KGHSH, CDR2 LQKENI. Trimming cost V 5 bases and J 2 bases, with 13 bases left between them.

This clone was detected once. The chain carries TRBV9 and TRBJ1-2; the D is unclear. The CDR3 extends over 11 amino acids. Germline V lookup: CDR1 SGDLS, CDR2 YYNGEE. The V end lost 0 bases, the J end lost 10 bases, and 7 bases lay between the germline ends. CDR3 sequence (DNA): TGTGCCAGCAGCGTAGGAGATGACTACACCTTC. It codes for CASSVGDDYTF.

The CDR3 spells CASSYGLAGGSDEQFF. CDR3 in DNA: TGTGCCAGCAGTTACGGGCTAGCGGGAGGTTCCGATGAGCAGTTCTTC. The chain couples TRBV6-5 to TRBJ2-1; 11 nucleotides line up with TRBD2. Germline assignment: CDR1 MNHEY and CDR2 SVGAGI. V gave up 2 bases and J gave up 8 bases; unmatched junction bases: 8. This CDR3 is 16 amino acids long.

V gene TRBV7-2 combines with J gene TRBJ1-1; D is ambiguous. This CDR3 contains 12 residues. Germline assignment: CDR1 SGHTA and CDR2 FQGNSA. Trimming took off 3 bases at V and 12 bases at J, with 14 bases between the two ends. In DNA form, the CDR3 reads TGTGCCAGCAGCTTGGCCCCTGCGGCGACTTTCTTT. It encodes CASSLAPAATFF.

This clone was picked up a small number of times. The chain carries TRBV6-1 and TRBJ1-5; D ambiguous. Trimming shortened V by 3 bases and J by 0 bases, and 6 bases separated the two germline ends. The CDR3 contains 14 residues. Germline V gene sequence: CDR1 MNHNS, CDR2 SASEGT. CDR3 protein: CASSEDYSNQPQHF. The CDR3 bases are TGTGCCAGCAGTGAGGACTATAGCAATCAGCCCCAGCATTTT.

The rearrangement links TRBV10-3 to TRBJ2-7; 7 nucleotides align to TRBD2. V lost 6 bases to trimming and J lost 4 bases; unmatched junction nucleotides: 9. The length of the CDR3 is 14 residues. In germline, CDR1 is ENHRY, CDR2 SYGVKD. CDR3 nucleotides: TGTGCCATCAGAGAACCGGGACTAACATACGAGCAGTACTTC. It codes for CAIREPGLTYEQYF.

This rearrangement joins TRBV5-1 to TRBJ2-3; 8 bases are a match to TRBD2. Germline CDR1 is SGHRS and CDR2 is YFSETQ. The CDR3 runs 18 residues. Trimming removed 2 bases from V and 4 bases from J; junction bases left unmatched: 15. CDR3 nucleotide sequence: TGCGCCAGCAGCTTTCCAATTCGCGGGAGGATCGGGGCAGATACGCAGTATTTT. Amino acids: CASSFPIRGRIGADTQYF.

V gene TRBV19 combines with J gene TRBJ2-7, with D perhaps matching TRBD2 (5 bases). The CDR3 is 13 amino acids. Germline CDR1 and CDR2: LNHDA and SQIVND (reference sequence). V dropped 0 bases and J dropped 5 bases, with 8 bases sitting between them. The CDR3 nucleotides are TGTGCCAGTAGTATAGATCTCGGGGACGAGCAGTACTTC. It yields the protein CASSIDLGDEQYF.

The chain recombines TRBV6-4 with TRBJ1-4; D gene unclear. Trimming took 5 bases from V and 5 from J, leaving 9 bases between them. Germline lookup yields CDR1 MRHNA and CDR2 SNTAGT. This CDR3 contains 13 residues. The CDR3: CASSMFQNEKLFF. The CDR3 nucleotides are TGTGCCAGCAGTATGTTTCAGAATGAAAAACTGTTTTTT.

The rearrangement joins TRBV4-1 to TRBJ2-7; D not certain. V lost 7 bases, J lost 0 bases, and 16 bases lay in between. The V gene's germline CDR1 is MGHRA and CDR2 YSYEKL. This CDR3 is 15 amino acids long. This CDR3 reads CASNPTFSSSYEQYF. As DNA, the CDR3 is TGCGCCAGCAACCCGACTTTTTCAAGCTCCTACGAGCAGTACTTC.

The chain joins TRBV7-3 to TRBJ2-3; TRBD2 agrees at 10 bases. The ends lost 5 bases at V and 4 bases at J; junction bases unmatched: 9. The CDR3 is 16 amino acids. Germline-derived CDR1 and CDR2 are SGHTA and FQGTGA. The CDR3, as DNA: TGTGCCAGCAGCCCGAAATTAGCGGGAGGACCAGATACGCAGTATTTT. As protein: CASSPKLAGGPDTQYF.

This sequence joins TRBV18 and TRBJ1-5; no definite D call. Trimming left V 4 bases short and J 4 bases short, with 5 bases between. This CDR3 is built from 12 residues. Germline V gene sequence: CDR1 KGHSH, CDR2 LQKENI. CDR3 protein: CASSLTNQPQHF. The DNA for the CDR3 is TGTGCCAGCTCACTAACTAATCAGCCCCAGCATTTT.

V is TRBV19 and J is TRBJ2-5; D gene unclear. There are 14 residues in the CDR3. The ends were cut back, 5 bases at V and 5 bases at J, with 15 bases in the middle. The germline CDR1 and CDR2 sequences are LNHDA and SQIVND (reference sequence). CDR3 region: CASSGGEAGETQYF. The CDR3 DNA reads TGTGCCAGTAGTGGCGGAGAAGCTGGGGAGACCCAGTACTTC.

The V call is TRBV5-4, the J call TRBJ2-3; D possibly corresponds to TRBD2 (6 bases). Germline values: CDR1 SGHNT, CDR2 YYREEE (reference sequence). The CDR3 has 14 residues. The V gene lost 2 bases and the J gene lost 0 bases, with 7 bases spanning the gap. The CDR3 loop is CASSFGSSTDTQYF. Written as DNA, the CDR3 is TGTGCCAGCAGCTTCGGGAGCAGCACAGATACGCAGTATTTT. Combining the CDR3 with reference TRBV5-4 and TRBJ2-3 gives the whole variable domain ETGVTQSPTHLIKTRGQQVTLRCSSQSGHNTVSWYQQALGQGPQFIFQYYREEENGRGNFPPRFSGLQFPNYSSELNVNALELDDSALYLCASSFGSSTDTQYFGPGTRLTVL.

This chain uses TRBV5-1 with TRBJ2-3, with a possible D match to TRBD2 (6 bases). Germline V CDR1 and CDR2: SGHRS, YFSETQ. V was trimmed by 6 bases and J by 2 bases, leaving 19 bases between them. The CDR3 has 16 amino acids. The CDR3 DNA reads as TGCGCCAGCATTTCAGGGAGCAGGACTATCACAGATACGCAGTATTTT. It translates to CASISGSRTITDTQYF. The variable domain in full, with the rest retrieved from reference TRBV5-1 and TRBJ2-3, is KAGVTQTPRYLIKTRGQQVTLSCSPISGHRSVSWYQQTPGQGLQFLFEYFSETQRNKGNFPGRFSGRQFSNSRSEMNVSTLELGDSALYLCASISGSRTITDTQYFGPGTRLTVL.

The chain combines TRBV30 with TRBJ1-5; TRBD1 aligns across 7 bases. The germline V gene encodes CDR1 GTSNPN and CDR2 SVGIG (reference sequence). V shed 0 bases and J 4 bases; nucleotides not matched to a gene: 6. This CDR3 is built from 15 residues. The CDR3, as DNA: TGTGCCTGGAGTGTAAATGACAGGGATAATCAGCCCCAGCATTTT. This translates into CAWSVNDRDNQPQHF. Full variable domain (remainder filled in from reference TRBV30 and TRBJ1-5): SQTIHQWPATLVQPVGSPLSLECTVEGTSNPNLYWYRQAAGRGLQLLFYSVGIGQISSEVPQNLSASRPQDRQFILSSKKLLLSDSGFYLCAWSVNDRDNQPQHFGDGTRLSIL.

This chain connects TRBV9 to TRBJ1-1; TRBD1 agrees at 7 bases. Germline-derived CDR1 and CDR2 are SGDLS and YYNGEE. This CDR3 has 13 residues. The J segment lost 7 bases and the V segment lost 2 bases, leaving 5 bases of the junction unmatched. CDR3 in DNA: TGTGCCAGCAGCGTTTCAGGGGGTATTGAAGCTTTCTTT. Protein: CASSVSGGIEAFF.

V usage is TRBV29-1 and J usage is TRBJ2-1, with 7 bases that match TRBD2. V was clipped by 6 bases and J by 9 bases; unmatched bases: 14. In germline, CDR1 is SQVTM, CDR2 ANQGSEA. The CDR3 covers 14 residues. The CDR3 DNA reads TGCAGCGTACTGCGGGGAGGGGTGAAGGGTGAGCAGTTCTTC. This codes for CSVLRGGVKGEQFF.

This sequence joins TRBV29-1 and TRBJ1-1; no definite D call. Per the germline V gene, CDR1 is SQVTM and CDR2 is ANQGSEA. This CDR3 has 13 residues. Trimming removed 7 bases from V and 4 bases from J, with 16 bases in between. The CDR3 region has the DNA TGCAGCGCTAGTCGGGTTGGAGGCACTGAAGCTTTCTTT. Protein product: CSASRVGGTEAFF.

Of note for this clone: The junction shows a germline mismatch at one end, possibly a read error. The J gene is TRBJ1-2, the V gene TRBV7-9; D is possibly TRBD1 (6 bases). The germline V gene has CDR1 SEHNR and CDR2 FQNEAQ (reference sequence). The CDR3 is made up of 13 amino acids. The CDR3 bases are TGTGCCAGCAGCTTTCAACAGGGACATGGCTACATCTTC. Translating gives CASSFQQGHGYIF.

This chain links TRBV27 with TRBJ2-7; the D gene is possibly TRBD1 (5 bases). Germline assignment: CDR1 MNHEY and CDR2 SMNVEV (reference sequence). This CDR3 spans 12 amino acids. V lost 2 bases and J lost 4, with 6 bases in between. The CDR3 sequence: CASSLPGYEQYF. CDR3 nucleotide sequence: TGTGCCAGCAGTTTACCAGGGTACGAGCAGTACTTC.

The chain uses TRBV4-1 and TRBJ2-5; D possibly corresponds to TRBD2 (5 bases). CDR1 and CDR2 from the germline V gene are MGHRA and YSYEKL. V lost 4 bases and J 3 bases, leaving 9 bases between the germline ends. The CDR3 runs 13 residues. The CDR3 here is CASSRLTEETQYF. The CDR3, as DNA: TGCGCCAGCAGCCGACTAACGGAAGAGACCCAGTACTTC.

CDR3 sequence (DNA): TGTGCCAGCAGCTTAGCGGGAGGGCCCTCTGAGCAGTACTTC. Protein product: CASSLAGGPSEQYF. The genes are TRBV11-2 and TRBJ2-7, with TRBD2 identical over 8 bases. V was clipped by 1 base and J by 7 bases; unmatched bases: 6. This CDR3 spans 14 amino acids. The germline V gene encodes CDR1 SGHAT and CDR2 FQNNGV.

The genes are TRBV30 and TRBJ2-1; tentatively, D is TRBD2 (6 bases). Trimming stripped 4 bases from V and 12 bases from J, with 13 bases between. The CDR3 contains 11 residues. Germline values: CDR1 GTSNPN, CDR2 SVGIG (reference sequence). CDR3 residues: CAWTVAAGQFF. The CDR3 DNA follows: TGTGCCTGGACTGTAGCGGCCGGGCAGTTCTTC.